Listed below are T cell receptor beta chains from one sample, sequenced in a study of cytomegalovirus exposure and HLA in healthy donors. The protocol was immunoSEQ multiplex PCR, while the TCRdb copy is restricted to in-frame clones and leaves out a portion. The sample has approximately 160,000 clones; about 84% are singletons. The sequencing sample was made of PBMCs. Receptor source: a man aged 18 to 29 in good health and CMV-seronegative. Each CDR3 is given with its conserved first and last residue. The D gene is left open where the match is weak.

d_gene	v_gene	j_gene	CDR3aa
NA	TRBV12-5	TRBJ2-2	CASGFLTSVNTGELFF
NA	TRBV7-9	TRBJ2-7	CASSLTAYEQYF
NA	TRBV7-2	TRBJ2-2	CASSLNTGELFF
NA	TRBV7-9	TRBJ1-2	CASSASGKEYGYTF
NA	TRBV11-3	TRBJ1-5	CASSFFRVWDLYQPQHF
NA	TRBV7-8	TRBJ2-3	CASSLWAYTDTQYF
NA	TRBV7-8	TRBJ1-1	CASSLDGTEAFF
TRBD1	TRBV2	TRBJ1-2	CASRLRTGADYGYTF
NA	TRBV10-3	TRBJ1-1	CAIRGTLNTEAFF
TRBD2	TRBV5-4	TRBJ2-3	CASSLAGGASTDTQYF
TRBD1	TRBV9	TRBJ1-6	CASSEGQGKNSPLHF
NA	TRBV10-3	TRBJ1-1	CAISAQWQGENTEAFF
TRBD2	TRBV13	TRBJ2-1	CASSSGLAGLFF
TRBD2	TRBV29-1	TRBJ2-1	CSVRTSGSPNEQFF